This T cell receptor beta chain is from a study of Ad26.COV2.S vaccination and SARS-CoV-2 variants. The protocol was immunoSEQ multiplex PCR, while the TCRdb copy is restricted to in-frame clones and leaves out a portion. This sample has some 480,000 clones; approximately 90% occur once, and the top ten carry more than 10%. This CDR3 comprises 15 residues. The ends were cut back, 0 bases at V and 4 bases at J, with 10 bases in the middle. Germline V CDR1 and CDR2: SGHDT, YYEEEE. The sample's treatment: over 15 received Ad26.COV2.S at low or high dose, single or two shots; several received placebo; per-sample allocation not given. Collection of the samples took place on day 63 after the first injection of vaccine or placebo.

The TCR sequence derives from a person between 18 and 65 years old who received the Ad26.COV2.S COVID-19 vaccine or a placebo. V gene TRBV5-6 combines with J gene TRBJ2-2; D unclear. The material sequenced was peripheral blood, taken in a trial of Ad26.COV2.S vaccine versus placebo. The CDR3 reads CASSLAGQATGELFF. As DNA, the CDR3 is TGTGCCAGCAGCTTGGCGGGTCAAGCCACCGGGGAGCTGTTTTTT. The whole variable domain, remainder taken from reference TRBV5-6 and TRBJ2-2, is DAGVTQSPTHLIKTRGQQVTLRCSPKSGHDTVSWYQQALGQGPQFIFQYYEEEERQRGNFPDRFSGHQFPNYSSELNVNALLLGDSALYLCASSLAGQATGELFFGEGSRLTVL.